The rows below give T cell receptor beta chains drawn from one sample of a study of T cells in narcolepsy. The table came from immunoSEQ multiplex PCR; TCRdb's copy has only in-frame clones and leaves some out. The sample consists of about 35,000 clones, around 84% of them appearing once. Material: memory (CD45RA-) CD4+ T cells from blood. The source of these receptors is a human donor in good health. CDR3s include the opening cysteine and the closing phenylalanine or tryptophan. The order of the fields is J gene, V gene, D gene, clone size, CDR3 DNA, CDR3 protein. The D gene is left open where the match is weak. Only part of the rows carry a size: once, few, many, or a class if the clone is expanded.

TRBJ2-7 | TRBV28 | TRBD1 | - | TGTGCCAGCAGTTTCCCTGGGAGGGACAGGGGGCACTACGAGCAGTACTTC | CASSFPGRDRGHYEQYF
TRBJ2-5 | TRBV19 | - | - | TGTGCCAGTAGTATGGCGTCAGGAGAGACCCAGTACTTC | CASSMASGETQYF
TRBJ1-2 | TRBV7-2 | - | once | TGTGCCAGCAGCGTAGACAGCCCTGCTGGGGGCTACACCTTC | CASSVDSPAGGYTF
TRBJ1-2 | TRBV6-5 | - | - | TGTGCCAGCAGTTCCGATCAGACACGTGGCTACACCTTC | CASSSDQTRGYTF
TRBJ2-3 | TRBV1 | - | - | TGCACCAGCAGCCAACAACCATCGGCGGGAGTACTGGGAGATACGCAGTATTTT | CTSSQQPSAGVLGDTQYF
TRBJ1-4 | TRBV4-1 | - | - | TGCGCCAGCGAGGGCGGGGAAAAACTGTTTTTT | CASEGGEKLFF
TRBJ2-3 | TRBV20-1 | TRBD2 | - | TGCAGTGCTAGTCACGGGGGGACGCAGTATTTT | CSASHGGTQYF
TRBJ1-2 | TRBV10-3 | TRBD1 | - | TGTGCCACCGGGCCGGGACAGGGGGATGGCTACACCTTC | CATGPGQGDGYTF
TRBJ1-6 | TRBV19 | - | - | TGTGCCAGTCGCCTAATGGGGGATTCACCCCTCCACTTT | CASRLMGDSPLHF
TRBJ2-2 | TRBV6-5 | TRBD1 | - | TGTGCCAGCAAAGGACAGGGCGCGAACACCGGGGAGCTGTTTTTT | CASKGQGANTGELFF
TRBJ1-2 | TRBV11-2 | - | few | TGTGCCAGCAGTCTAAACACGCAGGGCTATGGCTACACCTTC | CASSLNTQGYGYTF
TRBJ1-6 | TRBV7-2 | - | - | TGTGCCAGCAGCTTAGTCCCGGCGAAGGGAAGTGGAGCCAATTCACCCCTCCACTTT | CASSLVPAKGSGANSPLHF
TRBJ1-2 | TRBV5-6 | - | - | TGTGCCAGCAGCGCCCCGGGACTGACCTATGGCTACACCTTC | CASSAPGLTYGYTF
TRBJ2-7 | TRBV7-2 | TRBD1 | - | TGTGCCAGCAGTTACGGGACAGGGTCCTACGAGCAGTACTTC | CASSYGTGSYEQYF
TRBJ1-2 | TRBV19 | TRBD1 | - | TGTGCCAGTAGTATATCAGGGGGCCTCTATGGCTACACCTTC | CASSISGGLYGYTF
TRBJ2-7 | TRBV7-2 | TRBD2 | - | TGTGCCAGCAGCCCTGATCTAGCGGGAGGGAGGGAGCAGTACTTC | CASSPDLAGGREQYF
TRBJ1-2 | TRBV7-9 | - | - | TGTGCCAGCACGACGGAACGCACCTATGGCTACACCTTC | CASTTERTYGYTF
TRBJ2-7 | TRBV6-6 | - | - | TGTGCCAGCAGGAGGGACGTGACCTACGAGCAGTACTTC | CASRRDVTYEQYF
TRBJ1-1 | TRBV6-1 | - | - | TGTGCCAGCCGCCTAGGAGGTAGGAGCACTGAAGCTTTCTTT | CASRLGGRSTEAFF
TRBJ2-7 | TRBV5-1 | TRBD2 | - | TGCGCCAGCAGCTTGAGGACTAGCGGGGGCCCCTACGAGCAGTACTTC | CASSLRTSGGPYEQYF
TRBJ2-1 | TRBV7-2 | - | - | TGTGCCAGCAAACCAGGGTCTACCAATGAGCAGTTCTTC | CASKPGSTNEQFF
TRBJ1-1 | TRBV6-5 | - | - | TGTGCCAGCAGTTCCCGGACAGTGAACACTGAAGCTTTCTTT | CASSSRTVNTEAFF
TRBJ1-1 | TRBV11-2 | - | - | TGTGCCAGCAGCCCGGACGGTACCTATGAAGCTTTCTTT | CASSPDGTYEAFF
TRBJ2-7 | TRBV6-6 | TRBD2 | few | TGTGCCAGCATCAAGGGACGGGGGGGCGGTTACGAGCAGTACTTC | CASIKGRGGGYEQYF
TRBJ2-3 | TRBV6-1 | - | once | TGTGCCAGCAGTGAACTAAAGGGAAACACAGATACGCAGTATTTT | CASSELKGNTDTQYF
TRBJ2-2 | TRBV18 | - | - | TGTGCCAGCTCAGCGGGACAGTCCACCGGGGAGCTGTTTTTT | CASSAGQSTGELFF
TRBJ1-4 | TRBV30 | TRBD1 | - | TGTGCCTGGAGTGTAGGGGTAGGGGGCAATGAAAAACTGTTTTTT | CAWSVGVGGNEKLFF
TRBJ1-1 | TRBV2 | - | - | TGTGCCAGAGGAGGGGGGGGAACTGAAGCTTTCTTT | CARGGGGTEAFF
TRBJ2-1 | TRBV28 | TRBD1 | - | TGTGCCAGCAGTTTATCCGGGACAGGGAGCAATGAGCAGTTCTTC | CASSLSGTGSNEQFF
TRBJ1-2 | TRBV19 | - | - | TGTGCCAGTACGAACAGTGTCTATGGCTACACCTTC | CASTNSVYGYTF
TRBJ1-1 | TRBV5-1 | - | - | TGCGCCAGCAGCCCTCAGCCAGGCGGTGGAACTGAAGCTTTCTTT | CASSPQPGGGTEAFF
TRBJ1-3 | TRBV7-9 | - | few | TGTGCCAGCAGCTTAAGCACCGGGGCGCCTGGAAACACCATATATTTT | CASSLSTGAPGNTIYF
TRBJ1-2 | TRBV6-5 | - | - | TGTGCCAGCAGTATACAGGGAGGAAATGGCTACACCTTC | CASSIQGGNGYTF
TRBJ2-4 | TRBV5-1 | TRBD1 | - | TGCGCCAGCAGCCCCGGGGACAGGGAAAACATTCAGTACTTC | CASSPGDRENIQYF
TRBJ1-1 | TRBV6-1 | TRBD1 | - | TGTGCCAGCATGCGGACAGGGAACACTGAAGCTTTCTTT | CASMRTGNTEAFF
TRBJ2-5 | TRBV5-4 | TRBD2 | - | TGTGCCAGCAGCTTGACTAGCGGTCAAGAGACCCAGTACTTC | CASSLTSGQETQYF
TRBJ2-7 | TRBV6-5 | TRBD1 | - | TGTGCCAGCACCAACCCCGGGACAGGGACCTACGAGCAGTACTTC | CASTNPGTGTYEQYF
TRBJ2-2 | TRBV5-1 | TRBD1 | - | TGCGCCAGCAGCGAAGGGACAGTGAACACCGGGGAGCTGTTTTTT | CASSEGTVNTGELFF
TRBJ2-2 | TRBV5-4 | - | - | TGTGCCAGCAGCAGTGCGGACACCGGGGAGCTGTTTTTT | CASSSADTGELFF
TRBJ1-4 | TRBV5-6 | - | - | TGTGCCAGCAGCTCCGTCTCGAACATGGGAGCTAATGAAAAACTGTTTTTT | CASSSVSNMGANEKLFF
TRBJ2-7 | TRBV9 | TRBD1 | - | TGTGCCAGCAGCGCGACAGGGACGGGGGAGCAGTACTTC | CASSATGTGEQYF
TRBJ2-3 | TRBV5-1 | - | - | TGCGCCAGCAGCTTGTCTCAGGGAGCAGATACGCAGTATTTT | CASSLSQGADTQYF
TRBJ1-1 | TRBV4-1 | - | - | TGCGCCAGCAGCCAAGAGGCAGGGAGGCGCACTGAAGCTTTCTTT | CASSQEAGRRTEAFF